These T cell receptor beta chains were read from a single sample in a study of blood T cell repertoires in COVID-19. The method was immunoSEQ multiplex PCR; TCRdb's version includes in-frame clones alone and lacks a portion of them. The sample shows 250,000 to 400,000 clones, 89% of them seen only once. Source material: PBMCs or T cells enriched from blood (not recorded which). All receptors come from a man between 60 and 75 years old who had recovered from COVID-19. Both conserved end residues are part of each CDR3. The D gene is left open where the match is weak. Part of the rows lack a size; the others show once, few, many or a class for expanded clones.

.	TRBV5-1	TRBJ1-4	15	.	CASSLTTATNEKLFF	TGCGCCAGCAGCTTGACGACAGCAACTAATGAAAAACTGTTTTTT
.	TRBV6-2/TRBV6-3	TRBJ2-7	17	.	CASSYFGQGGPAYEQYF	TGTGCCAGCAGTTACTTCGGTCAGGGGGGCCCCGCCTACGAGCAGTACTTC
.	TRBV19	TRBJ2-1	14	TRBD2	CASSSGRAYAEQFF	TGTGCCAGTAGCAGCGGGAGGGCCTATGCTGAGCAGTTCTTC
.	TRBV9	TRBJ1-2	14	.	CASSVTGANYGYTF	TGTGCCAGCAGCGTGACCGGGGCTAACTATGGCTACACCTTC
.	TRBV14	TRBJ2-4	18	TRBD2	CASSQDSGLAGVDYIQYF	TGTGCCAGCAGCCAAGACTCGGGACTAGCGGGAGTAGACTACATTCAGTACTTC
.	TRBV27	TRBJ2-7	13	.	CASSLLFGHEQYF	TGTGCCAGCAGTTTATTGTTTGGGCACGAGCAGTACTTC
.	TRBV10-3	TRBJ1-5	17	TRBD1	CAISESYSGTGYQPQHF	TGTGCCATCAGTGAGTCGTATTCCGGGACAGGGTATCAGCCCCAGCATTTT
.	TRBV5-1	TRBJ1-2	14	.	CASSLGAVSRGYTF	TGCGCCAGCAGCTTGGGGGCAGTTTCTCGCGGCTACACCTTC
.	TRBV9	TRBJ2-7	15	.	CASSRHLGGNYEQYF	TGTGCCAGCAGCCGCCACTTGGGGGGAAACTACGAGCAGTACTTC
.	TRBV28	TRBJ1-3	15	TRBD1	CASSFGDSLGNTIYF	TGTGCCAGCAGTTTCGGGGACAGTTTAGGAAACACCATATATTTT
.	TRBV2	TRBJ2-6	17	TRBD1	CASRRDRTRAGANVLTF	TGTGCCAGCAGAAGGGACAGGACCAGAGCTGGGGCCAACGTCCTGACTTTC
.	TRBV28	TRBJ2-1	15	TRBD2	CASRQAGGLGNEQFF	TGTGCCAGCAGGCAAGCGGGAGGGCTGGGCAATGAGCAGTTCTTC
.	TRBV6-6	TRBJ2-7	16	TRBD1	CASTQGGTGISYEQYF	TGTGCCAGCACCCAGGGAGGGACAGGGATCTCCTACGAGCAGTACTTC
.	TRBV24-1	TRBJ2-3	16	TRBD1	CATSDLRDSQGDTQYF	TGTGCCACCAGTGATTTGCGGGACAGCCAGGGAGATACGCAGTATTTT
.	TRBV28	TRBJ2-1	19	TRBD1	CASSPYPGTVDLSYNEQFF	TGTGCCAGCAGTCCGTATCCCGGGACAGTCGATCTCTCCTACAATGAGCAGTTCTTC
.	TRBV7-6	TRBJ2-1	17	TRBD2	CASSLQTSGASYNEQFF	TGTGCCAGCAGCTTACAGACTAGCGGGGCTTCCTACAATGAGCAGTTCTTC
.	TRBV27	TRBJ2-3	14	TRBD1	CASTPTRGRDTQYF	TGTGCCAGCACCCCTACCAGGGGGCGTGATACGCAGTATTTT
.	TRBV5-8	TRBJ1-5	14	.	CASSVGGNNQRFDF	TGTGCCAGCAGTGTGGGAGGAAACAATCAAAGGTTTGATTTT
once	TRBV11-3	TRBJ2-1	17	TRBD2	CASSAGPGGRLGDEQFF	TGTGCCAGCAGTGCGGGTCCCGGCGGGAGATTGGGCGATGAGCAGTTCTTC
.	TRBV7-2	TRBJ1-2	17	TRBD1	CASSPPGTAAMNYGYTF	TGTGCCAGCAGCCCCCCCGGGACAGCAGCTATGAACTATGGCTACACCTTC
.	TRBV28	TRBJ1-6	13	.	CASSRSYNSPLHF	TGTGCCAGCAGTCGTTCCTATAATTCACCCCTCCACTTT
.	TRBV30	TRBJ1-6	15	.	CAWRGQNQYNSPLHF	TGTGCCTGGAGAGGACAGAACCAATATAATTCACCCCTCCACTTT
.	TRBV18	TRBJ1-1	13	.	CASSSTGNTEAFF	TGTGCCAGCTCATCGACAGGGAACACTGAAGCTTTCTTT
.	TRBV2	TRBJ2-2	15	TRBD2	CASSRRGMDTGELFF	TGTGCCAGCAGCAGGCGGGGGATGGATACCGGGGAGCTGTTTTTT
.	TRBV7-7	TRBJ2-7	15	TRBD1	CASSLDQDRAYEQYF	TGTGCTAGCAGCTTAGATCAGGACAGGGCCTACGAGCAGTACTTC
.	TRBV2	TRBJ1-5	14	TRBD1	CASRDRTKDQPQHF	TGTGCCAGCAGGGACAGGACAAAAGATCAGCCCCAGCATTTT
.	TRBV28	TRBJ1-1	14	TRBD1	CASSLGQGYTEAFF	TGTGCCAGCAGTTTAGGACAGGGGTACACTGAAGCTTTCTTT
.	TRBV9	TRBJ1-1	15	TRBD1	CASSTRQGTVTEAFF	TGTGCCAGCAGCACTAGACAGGGGACGGTCACTGAAGCTTTCTTT
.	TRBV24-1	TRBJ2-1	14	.	CATSDLRGLNEQFF	TGTGCCACCAGTGATTTGCGGGGGTTGAATGAGCAGTTCTTC
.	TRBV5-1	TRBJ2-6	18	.	CASSPEGSGRSGANVLTF	TGCGCCAGCAGCCCAGAGGGATCCGGAAGGTCTGGGGCCAACGTCCTGACTTTC
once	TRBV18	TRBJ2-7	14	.	CASSPNSGGDEQYF	TGTGCCAGCTCACCAAATTCCGGGGGAGACGAGCAGTACTTC
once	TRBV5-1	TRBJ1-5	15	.	CASSLVRRGNQPQHF	TGCGCCAGCAGCTTGGTACGCAGGGGAAATCAGCCCCAGCATTTT
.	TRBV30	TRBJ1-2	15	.	CAWAGTREEINGYTF	TGTGCCTGGGCCGGGACACGGGAGGAAATTAATGGCTACACCTTC
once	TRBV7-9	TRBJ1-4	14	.	CASSFTQGSEKLFF	TGTGCCAGCAGCTTTACGCAGGGAAGTGAAAAACTGTTTTTT
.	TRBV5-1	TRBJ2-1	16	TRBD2	CASSHRTSGVYNEQFF	TGCGCCAGCAGCCACAGGACTAGCGGGGTATACAATGAGCAGTTCTTC
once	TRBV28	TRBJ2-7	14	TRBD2	CASSPAGAIYEQYF	TGTGCCAGCAGTCCAGCGGGAGCCATATACGAGCAGTACTTC
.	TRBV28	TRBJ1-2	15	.	CASSSPGFQGYGYTF	TGTGCCAGCAGTTCCCCGGGATTTCAGGGGTATGGCTACACCTTC
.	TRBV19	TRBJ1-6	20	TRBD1	CASSRRTGPGSKAINSPLHF	TGTGCCAGTAGTAGGAGGACAGGGCCAGGCTCCAAGGCTATCAATTCACCCCTCCACTTT
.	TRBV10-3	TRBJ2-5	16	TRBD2	CAISGLAGLNQETQYF	TGTGCCATCAGTGGACTAGCGGGATTGAACCAAGAGACCCAGTACTTC
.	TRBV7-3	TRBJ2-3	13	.	CASSLTLPGAQYF	TGTGCCAGCAGCTTAACGTTGCCGGGGGCGCAGTATTTT
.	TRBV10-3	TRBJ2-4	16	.	CAISASSALAKNIQYF	TGTGCCATCAGCGCAAGCAGCGCCCTAGCCAAAAACATTCAGTACTTC
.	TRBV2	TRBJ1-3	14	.	CASRPSESGNTIYF	TGTGCCAGCAGGCCCAGCGAATCTGGAAACACCATATATTTT
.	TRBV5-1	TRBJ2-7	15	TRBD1	CASSLEGQYSYEQYF	TGCGCCAGCAGCTTGGAGGGACAGTACTCCTACGAGCAGTACTTC
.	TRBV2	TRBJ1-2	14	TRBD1	CASRGTGGADGYTF	TGTGCCAGCAGGGGGACAGGGGGCGCTGATGGCTACACCTTC
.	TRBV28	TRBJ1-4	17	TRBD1	CASSPDRARRGDEKLFF	TGTGCCAGCAGTCCGGACAGGGCTAGGAGAGGAGATGAAAAACTGTTTTTT
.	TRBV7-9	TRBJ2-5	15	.	CASSLALRTGETQYF	TGTGCCAGCAGCTTAGCGTTACGGACTGGTGAGACCCAGTACTTC